Detailed here is one T cell receptor (beta chain). Its antigen is as yet unknown. The data were produced by immunoSEQ multiplex PCR, yet TCRdb's version contains in-frame clones alone and is incomplete. The sample lists under 75,000 clones, 90% occurring once. The source of the sample is a study of graft-versus-host responses after intestinal transplantation. The overall study: Multivisceral, liver-intestinal, or isolated intestinal grafts were transplanted into recipients.

Study-level points and caveats: Elevated graft-versus-host to host-versus-graft clonal ratios in allografts were recorded for patients with graft-donor T cell macrochimerism.

The CDR3 contains 14 residues. CDR1 and CDR2 (germline): WSHSY, SAAADI. The V segment lost 6 bases and the J segment 3 bases; nucleotides outside the gene matches: 7. The sample was unstimulated CD8+ T cells sorted from spleen or lymph node cells, taken before transplant. This clonotype was sampled from a human donor who was the organ donor for an intestinal transplant. The chain is built from TRBV10-2 and TRBJ1-1; 7 bases match TRBD1. The CDR3 DNA follows: TGCGCCAGCAGCAGAAATGACAGGGACACTGAAGCTTTCTTT. This gives the protein CASSRNDRDTEAFF.